This TCR beta chain is drawn from a study of sequential checkpoint blockade in melanoma (dated by TCRdb to between 2018 and 2021). Notes on the research overall: In a 1:1 randomization, patients received either first-line nivolumab then ipilimumab (arm A) or ipilimumab then nivolumab (arm B). Roughly 23 patients had matched tumor biopsies taken before treatment and at week 13, after single-agent nivolumab (arm A) or ipilimumab (arm B). Both trial sequences were followed by maintenance nivolumab. TCRbeta immunosequencing was performed on DNA from over 90 pretreatment melanoma tumor samples. Roughly 85% of the matched pre- and post-treatment tumor biopsy pairs came from the same lesion. Results the study describes overall, beyond this receptor: Tumor T-cell fraction and clonality were correlated with PD-L1 staining and CD8+ T-cell counts, but not with mutational load. In the nivolumab-first arm (arm A), an association was found between pretreatment tumor TIL clonality and response (P = .04). Patients with increases in tumor T-cell fraction and clonality by week 13 were approximately 30 times more likely to achieve clinical benefit. Within-arm analyses of tumor T-cell fraction were constrained by small sample sizes and reduced statistical power. Validation of the response-prediction model combining TCR metrics and mutation burden is needed in larger, independent patient cohorts.

A word on this clone: This receptor's antigen is unknown. No much larger clonotype is one base removed from it; base qualities were not supplied.

In the paper's terms, the treatment or condition label means: randomized to nivolumab then ipilimumab (arm A) or the reverse (arm B). None of the trial patients had been given prior DNA-damaging chemotherapy. Samples came from patients with melanoma in CheckMate 064, a randomized, open-label phase II trial of sequential checkpoint blockade. Genomic DNA from formalin-fixed paraffin-embedded (FFPE) tissue samples was used for tumor TCR sequencing. The immunoSEQ Assay was used to immunosequence TCRbeta CDR3 regions from genomic DNA. Genomic DNA was amplified by bias-controlled multiplex PCR before high-throughput sequencing. The authors' analysis ran thus. To quantify the absolute abundance of each unique TCRbeta CDR3 region, the sequences were collapsed and filtered. Clonality, defined as 1 minus Pielou's evenness, was calculated using only productive rearrangements. Tumor T-cell fraction was computed by normalizing TCRbeta template counts to usable DNA, estimated from several housekeeping genes. Clones with significantly greater frequencies in on-treatment versus baseline samples were identified using a previously published method. Drawn from immuneACCESS, this table holds only the in-frame rearrangements with V and J called that TCRdb kept. Clones are partly lost; checked studies trace under half to an unresolved V gene and leave the rest unexplained. The D gene and trimming were derived from the DNA, and the V and J assignments and clone size from that table. For this sample there are around 6,100 clones; approximately 20% appear just once. Under 20% of the sample is taken by the ten largest.

The sequence derives from a human donor with melanoma. The material was tumor tissue (inferred from file names), obtained from a patient given nivolumab and ipilimumab in sequence.

The CDR3 reads as follows: CASSLTTGRKTQYF. The DNA reads as follows: TGTGCCAGCAGTTTAACCACAGGGAGAAAGACCCAGTACTTC. In this chain, TRBV28 is recombined with TRBJ2-5; TRBD1 might be the D gene, on 6 matching bases. The trim is 2 bases for V and 6 bases for J, with a gap of 13 bases between the germline ends. The CDR3 numbers 14 residues from cysteine through phenylalanine. Solely the CDR3 DNA is kept, with 42 bases framed from the first base. Per the germline V gene, MDHEN is the CDR1 and SYDVKM is the CDR2.